The clone carrying this T cell receptor beta chain was recorded a few times. Its antigen is not identified. The length of the CDR3 is 14 residues. V lost 4 bases and J lost 3; bases outside the gene matches: 1. CDR1 is MRHNA, CDR2 SNTAGT, per germline. Constant-segment-primed 5'RACE gave TCR alpha and TCR beta cDNA libraries with sample barcodes and UMIs. TCRdb re-analysed the 5' RACE reads in MiXCR, keeping a single row per CDR3 protein. The data show about half a million distinct CDR3 sequences, around a sixth seen once. The sample is drawn from a study of T-cell memory formation after mild COVID-19. Regarding the study as a whole: Among contracting clones, CD4+ were mainly CM/EM and CD8+ enriched in EMRA. Contracting clones from day 15 to 85 showed balanced CD4/CD8; later expanders favored CD4+. Detection of some responders pre-infection suggested pre-existing cross-reactive memory T cells participated.

The rearrangement links TRBV6-4 to TRBJ2-1; 9 nucleotides line up with TRBD2. Sequencing input: PBMCs or a T cell subset sorted from them (not recorded which). The clonotype was recovered from an adult woman who had mild COVID-19 (a few samples of this study predate the infection). Cell type and time point are not known. The CDR3: CASSASGDYNEQFF. The CDR3 nucleotides read TGTGCCAGCAGTGCTAGCGGGGACTACAATGAGCAGTTCTTC.